The 10 T cell receptor beta chains given below trace back to one sample, sequenced in a study of T cell responses to AZD1222 COVID-19 vaccine. This table comes from immunoSEQ multiplex PCR, and its TCRdb copy is limited to in-frame clones, with some not included. This sample carries roughly 96,000 clones, about 89% of them seen once, and the ten largest clones take around 1.6%. This specimen was peripheral blood, taken on day 0 of AZD1222 vaccination. These receptors all stem from an adult in good health.

The rearrangement links TRBV5-6 to TRBJ2-6; perhaps D is TRBD1 or TRBD2 (6 bases each). Germline V gives CDR1 SGHDT, CDR2 YYEEEE. This CDR3 has 16 residues. The ends were cut back, 3 bases at V and 4 bases at J, with 14 bases in the middle. The CDR3 reads CASSSFIGGGANVLTF. The CDR3 nucleotides read TGTGCCAGCAGCTCATTCATCGGGGGCGGGGCCAACGTCCTGACTTTC.

This clone has more than one count but fewer than ten. DNA of the CDR3: TGTGCCTGTCACACTGGAAACACCATATATTTT. Its translation is CACHTGNTIYF. The rearrangement uses TRBV30 and TRBJ1-3; D not certain. The germline CDR1 and CDR2 sequences are GTSNPN and SVGIG (reference sequence). The CDR3 is made up of 11 amino acids. V lost 6 bases and J lost 2, with 5 bases in between.

The chain couples TRBV9 to TRBJ2-1; TRBD2 aligns across 10 bases. Germline CDR1 reads SGDLS; CDR2 reads YYNGEE. There are 15 residues in the CDR3. The V gene end was trimmed by 4 bases and the J gene end by 10 bases; junction bases not matched to a gene: 11. CDR3 in amino acids: CASSRGAGGLEEQFF. Here the CDR3 DNA reads TGTGCCAGCAGCAGAGGAGCGGGGGGGTTAGAGGAGCAGTTCTTC.

The chain joins TRBV6-6 to TRBJ2-3; 8 positions match TRBD2. The CDR3 sequence is 16 residues long. After removal of 8 bases from V and 3 bases from J, the junction contained 13 bases not matched to a gene. Germline V gene lookup returns CDR1 MNHNY and CDR2 SVGAGI (reference sequence). Here the CDR3 reads CASRTPTSVGTDTQYF. CDR3 nucleotides: TGTGCCAGCCGTACGCCGACTAGCGTAGGTACAGATACGCAGTATTTT.

The J gene is TRBJ2-5, the V gene TRBV7-2; D may be TRBD1 (5 bases). Germline CDR1 is SGHTA and CDR2 is FQGNSA. The CDR3 runs 16 residues. V lost 0 bases to trimming and J lost 2 bases, with 13 bases between them. The CDR3 DNA is TGTGCCAGCAGCTTAGCGCGCACAGGAATACAAGAGACCCAGTACTTC. It codes for CASSLARTGIQETQYF.

The chain has TRBV19 and TRBJ1-3, with D hard to call. The CDR3 loop spans 15 amino acids. Germline V gene data show CDR1 as LNHDA and CDR2 as SQIVND (reference sequence). V was shortened by 5 bases and J by 0 bases, with 11 bases between the two germline ends. The CDR3 sequence: CASSLYTDSGNTIYF. CDR3 nucleotide sequence: TGTGCCAGTAGTCTCTACACCGACTCTGGAAACACCATATATTTT.

The CDR3 loop is CASSETPAVYEQYF. DNA for the CDR3: TGTGCCAGCAGTGAGACCCCGGCTGTTTACGAGCAGTACTTC. J is TRBJ2-7 and V is TRBV6-1, with D hard to call. Germline values: CDR1 MNHNS, CDR2 SASEGT. The CDR3 is 14 amino acids. V was shortened by 3 bases and J by 4 bases, with 13 bases between the two germline ends.

This chain links TRBV27 with TRBJ2-2; TRBD1 agrees at 9 bases. Germline V lookup: CDR1 MNHEY, CDR2 SMNVEV (reference sequence). The CDR3 totals 15 residues. With 6 bases clipped from V and 5 bases from J, the junction kept 7 bases outside the gene matches. CDR3 amino acids: CASSPGTGLTGELFF. Here the CDR3 DNA reads TGTGCCAGCAGCCCCGGGACAGGGCTAACCGGGGAGCTGTTTTTT.

The chain joins TRBV5-1 to TRBJ1-1; D remains ambiguous. Germline V gene data show CDR1 as SGHRS and CDR2 as YFSETQ. V was pared by 4 bases and J by 1 base, with 8 bases between. CDR3 size: 13 residues. DNA of the CDR3: TGCGCCAGCAGCAACCAGGCGAACACTGAAGCTTTCTTT. It codes for CASSNQANTEAFF.

The chain recombines TRBV2 with TRBJ2-7; 9 bases are a match to TRBD1. Germline V gene lookup returns CDR1 SNHLY and CDR2 FYNNEI. This CDR3 comprises 16 residues. V was pared by 6 bases and J by 2 bases, with 11 bases of the junction left unmatched. The CDR3 is CASSQHPGQGTYEQYF. The CDR3 DNA reads TGTGCCAGCAGCCAACACCCGGGACAGGGCACCTACGAGCAGTACTTC.